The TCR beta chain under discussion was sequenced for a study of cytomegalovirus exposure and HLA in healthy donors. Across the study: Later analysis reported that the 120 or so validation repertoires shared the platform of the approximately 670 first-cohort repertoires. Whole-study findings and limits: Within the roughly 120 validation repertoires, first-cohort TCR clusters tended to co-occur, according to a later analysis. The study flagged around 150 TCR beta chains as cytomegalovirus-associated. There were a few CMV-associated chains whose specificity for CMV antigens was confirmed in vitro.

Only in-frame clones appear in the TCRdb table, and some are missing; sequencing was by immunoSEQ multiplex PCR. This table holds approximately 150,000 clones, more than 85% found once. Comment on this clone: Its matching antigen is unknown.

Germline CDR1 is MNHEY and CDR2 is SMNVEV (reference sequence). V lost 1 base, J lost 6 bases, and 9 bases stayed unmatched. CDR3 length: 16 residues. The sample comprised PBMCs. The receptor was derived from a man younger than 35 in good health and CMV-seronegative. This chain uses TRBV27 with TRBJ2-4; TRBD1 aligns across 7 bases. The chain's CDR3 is CASSLLGGLSGNIQYF. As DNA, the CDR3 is TGTGCCAGCAGTTTATTAGGGGGCCTCTCGGGAAACATTCAGTACTTC.